This entry lists 24 T cell receptor beta chains sequenced from one sample in a study of T cell responses to AZD1222 COVID-19 vaccine. The repertoire was sequenced with immunoSEQ multiplex PCR; TCRdb's copy has only in-frame clones and lacks some. The sample includes about 26,000 clones, just over 85% seen only once; the top ten take approximately 2.6%. The sequencing here drew on peripheral blood, taken 28 days after the second AZD1222 dose. The receptor source for this set is an adult who received the AZD1222 COVID-19 vaccine.

This clone was recorded once. The chain couples TRBV30 to TRBJ1-5, with TRBD1 matching over 8 bases. Trimming cost V 0 bases and J 2 bases; bases outside gene matches: 3. The CDR3 is 15 residues long. Germline CDR1 and CDR2: GTSNPN and SVGIG (reference sequence). Here the CDR3 DNA reads TGTGCCTGGAGTGTACCAGGGGGCCGCAATCAGCCCCAGCATTTT. This gives the protein CAWSVPGGRNQPQHF.

J is TRBJ2-3 and V is TRBV4-3; the D gene is possibly TRBD2 (6 bases). V was shortened by 0 bases and J by 0 bases, with 10 bases between the two germline ends. CDR1 and CDR2 from the germline V gene are LGHNA and YSLEER. CDR3 length equals 16 residues. CDR3: CASSQDPGTSTDTQYF. CDR3 bases: TGCGCCAGCAGCCAAGATCCCGGGACTAGCACAGATACGCAGTATTTT.

The chain has TRBV5-1 and TRBJ2-1, with a weak D call TRBD2 (7 bases). CDR1 SGHRS and CDR2 YFSETQ come from the germline V gene. There are 18 residues in the CDR3. V was shortened by 2 bases and J by 0 bases, with 18 bases between the two germline ends. The CDR3 DNA sequence: TGCGCCAGCAGCTTTACCTCGGCGGGGGCTAGCTCCTACAATGAGCAGTTCTTC. Protein sequence: CASSFTSAGASSYNEQFF. The full variable domain, rest sourced from reference TRBV5-1 and TRBJ2-1, is KAGVTQTPRYLIKTRGQQVTLSCSPISGHRSVSWYQQTPGQGLQFLFEYFSETQRNKGNFPGRFSGRQFSNSRSEMNVSTLELGDSALYLCASSFTSAGASSYNEQFFGPGTRLTVL.

V usage is TRBV18 and J usage is TRBJ1-3; D gene ambiguous. Germline-derived CDR1 and CDR2 are KGHSH and LQKENI. V was clipped by 4 bases and J by 1 base, with 14 bases between them. The CDR3 covers 16 residues. The CDR3 coding sequence is TGTGCCAGCTCACTCTCCGTCACAGCGTCTGGAAACACCATATATTTT. This translates into CASSLSVTASGNTIYF.

A single count supports this clone. The rearrangement links TRBV7-2 to TRBJ1-5, with D possibly matching TRBD1 (6 bases). In germline, CDR1 is SGHTA, CDR2 FQGNSA. This CDR3 comprises 15 residues. V was cut by 5 bases and J by 6 bases, with 17 bases left in between. In DNA form, the CDR3 reads TGTGCCAGCAGCATACAGGGCAACCCCGGTCAGCCCCAGCATTTT. It yields the protein CASSIQGNPGQPQHF. The full variable domain, in which reference TRBV7-2 and TRBJ1-5 provide the parts outside the CDR3, is GAGVSQSPSNKVTEKGKDVELRCDPISGHTALYWYRQSLGQGLEFLIYFQGNSAPDKSGLPSDRFSAERTGGSVSTLTIQRTQQEDSAVYLCASSIQGNPGQPQHFGDGTRLSIL.

In its sample, this clone was seen once. This rearrangement joins TRBV7-2 to TRBJ1-6; 9 nucleotides align to TRBD1. V lost 2 bases and J lost 9; bases outside the gene matches: 5. Per germline, CDR1 SGHTA and CDR2 FQGNSA. The CDR3 spans 15 residues. CDR3 in amino acids: CASSLRTGDSSPLHF. The CDR3 DNA sequence: TGTGCCAGCAGCTTACGGACAGGGGATAGTTCACCCCTCCACTTT. Full variable domain (missing parts from reference TRBV7-2 and TRBJ1-6): GAGVSQSPSNKVTEKGKDVELRCDPISGHTALYWYRQSLGQGLEFLIYFQGNSAPDKSGLPSDRFSAERTGGSVSTLTIQRTQQEDSAVYLCASSLRTGDSSPLHFGNGTRLTVT.

The J gene is TRBJ1-2, the V gene TRBV4-2; D ambiguous. Trimming stripped 0 bases from V and 1 base from J, with 6 bases between. The length of the CDR3 is 14 residues. The germline CDR1 and CDR2 sequences are LGHNA and YNFKEQ. As DNA, the CDR3 is TGTGCCAGCAGCCAAGAAACCATTAACTATGGCTACACCTTC. Encoded protein: CASSQETINYGYTF.

This chain connects TRBV19 to TRBJ2-7; TRBD2 matches at 9 bases. Germline values: CDR1 LNHDA, CDR2 SQIVND (reference sequence). This CDR3 has 15 residues. Trimming removed 4 bases from V and 0 bases from J; junction bases left unmatched: 4. CDR3: CASSTGLASSYEQYF. As DNA, the CDR3 is TGTGCCAGTAGTACGGGACTAGCAAGCTCCTACGAGCAGTACTTC.

The chain recombines TRBV5-1 with TRBJ2-1; 13 bases align to TRBD2. From germline, CDR1 is SGHRS and CDR2 YFSETQ. The length of the CDR3 is 16 residues. The V and J ends lost 4 bases and 4 bases, in that order; junction bases with no gene match: 5. The CDR3 is CASSMATSGGYNEQFF. In nucleotides, the CDR3 is TGCGCCAGCAGCATGGCGACTAGCGGGGGGTACAATGAGCAGTTCTTC.

V gene TRBV7-7 combines with J gene TRBJ1-4, with TRBD1 matching 8 bases. The CDR3 contains 15 residues. Germline V CDR1 and CDR2: SSHAT, FNYEAQ (reference sequence). Trimming cost V 5 bases and J 7 bases; bases outside gene matches: 9. The CDR3: CASSPGTGALEKLFF. CDR3 DNA: TGTGCCAGCAGCCCCGGGACAGGAGCCCTTGAAAAACTGTTTTTT.

This chain uses TRBV28 with TRBJ1-2; 10 bases fit TRBD1. J lost 8 bases, V lost 4 bases, and 10 bases had no gene match. CDR1 is MDHEN and CDR2 is SYDVKM in the germline V gene. The CDR3 is 15 amino acids. As DNA, the CDR3 is TGTGCCAGCAGTTACCCGGGACAGGGGATTAGGGGCTACACCTTC. Residues: CASSYPGQGIRGYTF.

The V gene is TRBV10-3, the J gene TRBJ2-7; D unclear. Trimming stripped 4 bases from V and 1 base from J, with 17 bases between. The CDR3 totals 16 residues. Per the germline V gene, CDR1 is ENHRY and CDR2 is SYGVKD. Written as DNA, the CDR3 is TGTGCCATCAGTGGAGGTATGGGAACGAGTTCCTACGAGCAGTACTTC. It specifies CAISGGMGTSSYEQYF.

CDR3 in amino acids: CASSVLSDTQYF. The CDR3 DNA follows: TGTGCCAGCAGTGTCCTTTCAGATACGCAGTATTTT. The rearrangement links TRBV25-1 to TRBJ2-3, with D unclear. Germline lookup yields CDR1 MGHDK and CDR2 SYGVNS. CDR3 length equals 12 residues. The V end was cut by 4 bases, the J end by 4 bases, with 6 bases between.

This clone was recorded once. The J gene is TRBJ1-6, the V gene TRBV14; 10 bases align to TRBD1. This CDR3 contains 14 residues. The germline CDR1 and CDR2 sequences are SGHDN and FVKESK. V lost 7 bases and J lost 8; bases outside the gene matches: 5. The CDR3 DNA reads as TGTGCCAGCACCTCGGGACAGGGGTATTCACCCCTCCACTTT. Its protein product is CASTSGQGYSPLHF. The entire variable domain, with the rest obtained from reference TRBV14 and TRBJ1-6, is as follows: EAGVTQFPSHSVIEKGQTVTLRCDPISGHDNLYWYRRVMGKEIKFLLHFVKESKQDESGMPNNRFLAERTGGTYSTLKVQPAELEDSGVYFCASTSGQGYSPLHFGNGTRLTVT.

V and J are TRBV13 and TRBJ2-3, with D unresolved. Germline V gene lookup returns CDR1 PRHDT and CDR2 FYEKMQ (reference sequence). The CDR3 contains 13 residues. V lost 4 bases, J lost 0 bases, and 5 bases lay in between. For the CDR3, the DNA is TGTGCCAGCAGCTCTCTGAGCACAGATACGCAGTATTTT. This gives the protein CASSSLSTDTQYF.

The V call is TRBV2, the J call TRBJ1-5, with D perhaps TRBD1 (6 bases). CDR3 length: 19 amino acids. Germline CDR1 SNHLY, CDR2 FYNNEI. The germline V and J ends were trimmed by 0 bases and 4 bases, with 22 bases remaining between them. The DNA of the CDR3 is TGTGCCAGCAGTGAAGCGATATACCGGGTTGGACAGCTGAATCAGCCCCAGCATTTT. Protein sequence: CASSEAIYRVGQLNQPQHF. Full variable domain (missing parts from reference TRBV2 and TRBJ1-5): EPEVTQTPSHQVTQMGQEVILRCVPISNHLYFYWYRQILGQKVEFLVSFYNNEISEKSEIFDDQFSVERPDGSNFTLKIRSTKLEDSAMYFCASSEAIYRVGQLNQPQHFGDGTRLSIL.

The V call is TRBV2, the J call TRBJ2-7; D remains ambiguous. V gave up 8 bases and J gave up 0 bases, with 8 bases separating them. The CDR3 consists of 12 residues. Germline V lookup: CDR1 SNHLY, CDR2 FYNNEI. The CDR3 DNA follows: TGTGCCAGCCTAGGGCTCTCCTACGAGCAGTACTTC. It is translated as CASLGLSYEQYF.

This clone was recorded only once. The genes are TRBV10-3 and TRBJ2-2; 8 nucleotides line up with TRBD1. This CDR3 has 14 residues. With V trimmed by 6 bases and J by 5 bases, 5 bases remained unmatched. Germline V gene data show CDR1 as ENHRY and CDR2 as SYGVKD. The CDR3 DNA follows: TGTGCCATCAGCCCAGGGGGCTCGACCGGGGAGCTGTTTTTT. Its protein product is CAISPGGSTGELFF.

This rearrangement joins TRBV7-2 to TRBJ2-7; a possible D gene is TRBD1 (6 bases). Trimming removed 5 bases from V and 10 bases from J, with 18 bases in between. Germline CDR1 SGHTA, CDR2 FQGNSA. This CDR3 is built from 13 residues. The chain's CDR3 is CASSRETGYGQYF. In nucleotides, the CDR3 is TGTGCCAGCAGCAGGGAGACAGGTTATGGCCAGTACTTC.

The rearrangement joins TRBV7-2 to TRBJ2-2; 10 bases are a match to TRBD2. The CDR3 is 15 amino acids. Germline V gives CDR1 SGHTA, CDR2 FQGNSA. Trimming took 5 bases from V and 6 from J; bases not matched to a gene: 6. The CDR3 here is CASSAYGLAAGELFF. CDR3 nucleotides: TGTGCCAGCAGCGCATACGGACTAGCGGCCGGGGAGCTGTTTTTT.

This clone was observed a handful of times. The V call is TRBV7-9, the J call TRBJ2-1, with no clear D. With 1 base removed from V and 5 bases from J, the gap between germline ends came to 6 bases. This CDR3 region has 13 residues. Germline V lookup: CDR1 SEHNR, CDR2 FQNEAQ (reference sequence). Here the CDR3 reads CASSLDSHNEQFF. The CDR3 DNA sequence: TGTGCCAGCAGCTTAGACAGCCACAATGAGCAGTTCTTC.

The gene calls are TRBV4-3 and TRBJ1-2; no clear D gene. Trimming took 1 base from V and 7 from J, leaving 16 bases between them. The germline V gene encodes CDR1 LGHNA and CDR2 YSLEER. The CDR3 is 15 residues long. CDR3 bases: TGCGCCAGCAGCCAAGGATATGAGAACCCAGGTGGCTACACCTTC. Protein product: CASSQGYENPGGYTF.

This chain connects TRBV6-5 to TRBJ2-1; 11 positions agree with TRBD1. Trimming removed 6 bases from V and 3 bases from J; junction bases left unmatched: 4. There are 15 residues in the CDR3. Per the germline V gene, CDR1 is MNHEY and CDR2 is SVGAGI. The CDR3 DNA is TGTGCCAGCAGGGAGGGACAGGGGGTCTACAATGAGCAGTTCTTC. Its protein is CASREGQGVYNEQFF.

This chain uses TRBV21-1 with TRBJ1-2. TRBV21-1 is given as a pseudogene. The length of the CDR3 is 12 residues. CDR3: CASSVRNYGYTF. In nucleotides, the CDR3 is TGTGCCAGCAGCGTGCGTAACTATGGCTACACCTTC.